This T cell receptor beta chain was recovered during a study of T cell responses to AZD1222 COVID-19 vaccine. This CDR3 is built from 14 residues. Germline CDR1 MGHDK, CDR2 SYGVNS. V was shortened by 6 bases and J by 6 bases, with 17 bases between the two germline ends. The method was immunoSEQ multiplex PCR; TCRdb's version includes in-frame clones alone and lacks a portion of them. The sample holds around 130,000 clones, about 86% seen once. Sample: peripheral blood, taken 28 days after the second AZD1222 dose. V usage is TRBV25-1 and J usage is TRBJ1-2; D is unclear. This sequence originates from an adult who received the AZD1222 COVID-19 vaccine. This chain's CDR3 is CASSPRARRDGYTF. The CDR3 DNA reads TGTGCCAGCAGCCCCCGGGCCAGGAGGGATGGCTACACCTTC.